This T cell receptor beta chain was documented in a study of blood T cell repertoires in COVID-19. Study background: Acute and convalescent COVID-19 samples came from the United States, Italy and Spain. Sample material is recorded as cDNA or gDNA derived from T cells, B-cell-depleted T cells, or PBMCs.

The CDR3 is 13 residues long. V lost 2 bases and J 6 bases, leaving 8 bases between the germline ends. The germline gives CDR1 LGHDT, CDR2 YNNKEL (reference sequence). Clones were sequenced by immunoSEQ multiplex PCR, and TCRdb holds only the in-frame ones, with some missing. The sample consists of some 350,000 clones, 90% of them appearing once. The origin of this receptor is a young man with active or convalescent COVID-19. The V and J genes are TRBV3-1 (or the pseudogene TRBV3-2) and TRBJ2-1; D is unresolved. Sequenced sample: peripheral blood. The CDR3 sequence is CASSQHTINEQFF. CDR3 bases: TGTGCCAGCAGCCAACACACTATCAATGAGCAGTTCTTC.